The 2 T cell receptor beta chains below come from one sample, sequenced in a study of cytomegalovirus exposure and HLA in healthy donors. The PCR employed 60 Vbeta primers together with 13 Jbeta primers. TCRdb's copy holds only in-frame clones and misses some; the assay was immunoSEQ multiplex PCR. The data contain 90,000 to 150,000 clones, 65% to 80% of them seen just once; the ten biggest clones take up approximately 2.5%. The sample was PBMCs. These receptors were taken from a female donor in good health and CMV-seronegative.

The chain is built from TRBV7-9 and TRBJ1-4, with D possibly matching TRBD1 (5 bases). CDR1 and CDR2 (germline): SEHNR, FQNEAQ (reference sequence). Trimming removed 3 bases from V and 4 bases from J, with 9 bases in between. The CDR3 is 14 residues long. The CDR3 bases are TGTGCCAGCAGCTTGGGGCAGGTTAATGAAAAACTGTTTTTT. Amino acid sequence: CASSLGQVNEKLFF.

V and J are TRBV7-6 and TRBJ2-7; TRBD1 is a possible D gene (5 bases). Germline CDR1 and CDR2: SGHVS and FNYEAQ. CDR3 length: 15 residues. Trimming took off 2 bases at V and 5 bases at J, with 16 bases between the two ends. This CDR3 is CASSLRPTQGDEQYF. The CDR3 DNA follows: TGTGCCAGCAGCTTAAGACCGACCCAGGGCGACGAGCAGTACTTC.